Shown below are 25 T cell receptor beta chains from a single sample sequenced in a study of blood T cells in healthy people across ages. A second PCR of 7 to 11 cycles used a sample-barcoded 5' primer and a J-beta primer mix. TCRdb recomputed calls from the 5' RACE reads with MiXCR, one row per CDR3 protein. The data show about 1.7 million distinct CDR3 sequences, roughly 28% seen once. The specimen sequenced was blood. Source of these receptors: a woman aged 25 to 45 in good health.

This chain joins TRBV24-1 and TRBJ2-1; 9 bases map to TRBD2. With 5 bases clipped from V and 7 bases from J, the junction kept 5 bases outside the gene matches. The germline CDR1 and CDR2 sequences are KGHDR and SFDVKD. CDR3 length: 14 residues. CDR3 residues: CATSGTSVENEQFF. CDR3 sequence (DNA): TGTGCCACCAGTGGGACTAGCGTCGAGAATGAGCAGTTCTTC.

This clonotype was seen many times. CDR3 loop: CATSTGGLYNEQFF. The CDR3 coding sequence is TGTGCCACCTCCACGGGGGGCCTCTACAATGAGCAGTTCTTC. V usage is TRBV24-1 and J usage is TRBJ2-1; a possible D gene is TRBD2 (7 bases). The CDR3 runs 14 residues. Trimming took 9 bases from V and 3 from J, leaving 14 bases between them. Looked up from germline, CDR1 is KGHDR and CDR2 is SFDVKD.

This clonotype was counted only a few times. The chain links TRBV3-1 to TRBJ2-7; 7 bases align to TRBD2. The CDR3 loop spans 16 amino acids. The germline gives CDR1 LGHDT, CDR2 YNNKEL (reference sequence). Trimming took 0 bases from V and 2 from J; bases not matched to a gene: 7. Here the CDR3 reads CASSQDRLAAPYEQYF. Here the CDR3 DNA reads TGTGCCAGCAGCCAAGATAGGCTAGCGGCACCCTACGAGCAGTACTTC.

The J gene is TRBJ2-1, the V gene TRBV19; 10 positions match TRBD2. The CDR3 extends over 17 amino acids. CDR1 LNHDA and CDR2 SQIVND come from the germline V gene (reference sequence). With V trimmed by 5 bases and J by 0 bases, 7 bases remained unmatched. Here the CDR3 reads CASSSRTSGASYNEQFF. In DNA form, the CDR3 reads TGTGCCAGTAGTTCGCGGACTAGCGGAGCCTCCTACAATGAGCAGTTCTTC.

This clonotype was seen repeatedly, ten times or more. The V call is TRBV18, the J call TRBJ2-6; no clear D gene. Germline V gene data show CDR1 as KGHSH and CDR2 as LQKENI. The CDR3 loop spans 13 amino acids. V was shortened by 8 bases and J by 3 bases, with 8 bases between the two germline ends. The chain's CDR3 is CASSPDGANVLTF. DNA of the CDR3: TGTGCCAGCAGCCCGGATGGGGCCAACGTCCTGACTTTC.

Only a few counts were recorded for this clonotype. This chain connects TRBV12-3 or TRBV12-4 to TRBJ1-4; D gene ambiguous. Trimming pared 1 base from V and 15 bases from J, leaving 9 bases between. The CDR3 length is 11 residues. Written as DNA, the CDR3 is TGTGCCAGCAGTTTAGGAGCGTATATGTTTTTT. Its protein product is CASSLGAYMFF.

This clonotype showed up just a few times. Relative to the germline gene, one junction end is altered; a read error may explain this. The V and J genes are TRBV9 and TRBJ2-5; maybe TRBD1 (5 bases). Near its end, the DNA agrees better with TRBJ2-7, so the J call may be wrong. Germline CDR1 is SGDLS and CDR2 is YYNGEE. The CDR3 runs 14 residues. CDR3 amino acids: CAGSVGPGIDEQYF. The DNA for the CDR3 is TGTGCCGGCAGCGTAGGGCCAGGGATCGACGAGCAGTACTTC.

CDR3 coding DNA: TGTGCCAGCTTCATGGGTGGCGGCTACACCTTC. Encoded protein: CASFMGGGYTF. The V gene is TRBV6-4, the J gene TRBJ1-2; D gene ambiguous. V shed 8 bases and J shed 8 bases, with 12 bases lying between them. The germline gives CDR1 MRHNA, CDR2 SNTAGT. The length of the CDR3 is 11 residues.

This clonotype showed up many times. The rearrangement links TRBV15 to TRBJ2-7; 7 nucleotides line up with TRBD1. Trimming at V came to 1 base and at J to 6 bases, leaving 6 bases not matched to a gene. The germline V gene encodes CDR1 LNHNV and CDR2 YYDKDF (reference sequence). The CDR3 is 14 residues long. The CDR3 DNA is TGTGCCACCAGCAGAGTCCAGGGGGAAATCGAGCAGTACTTC. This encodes CATSRVQGEIEQYF.

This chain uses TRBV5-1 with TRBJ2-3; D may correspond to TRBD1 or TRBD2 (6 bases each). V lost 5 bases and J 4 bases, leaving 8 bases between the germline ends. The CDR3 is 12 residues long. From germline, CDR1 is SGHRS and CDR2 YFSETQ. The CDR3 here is CASREGADTQYF. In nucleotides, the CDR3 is TGCGCCAGCAGGGAGGGGGCAGATACGCAGTATTTT.

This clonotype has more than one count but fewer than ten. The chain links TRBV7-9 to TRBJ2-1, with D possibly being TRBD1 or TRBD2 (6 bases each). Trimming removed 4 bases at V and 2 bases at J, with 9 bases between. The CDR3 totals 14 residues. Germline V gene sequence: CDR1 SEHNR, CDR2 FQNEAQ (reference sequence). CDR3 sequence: CASSWRGTYNEQFF. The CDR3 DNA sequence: TGTGCCAGCAGCTGGAGGGGGACCTACAATGAGCAGTTCTTC.

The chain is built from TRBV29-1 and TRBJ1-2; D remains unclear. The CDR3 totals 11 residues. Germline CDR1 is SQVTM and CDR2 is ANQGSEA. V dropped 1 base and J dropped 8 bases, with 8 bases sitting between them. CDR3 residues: CSVEGYEGYTF. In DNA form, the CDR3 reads TGCAGCGTTGAAGGGTATGAAGGCTACACCTTC.

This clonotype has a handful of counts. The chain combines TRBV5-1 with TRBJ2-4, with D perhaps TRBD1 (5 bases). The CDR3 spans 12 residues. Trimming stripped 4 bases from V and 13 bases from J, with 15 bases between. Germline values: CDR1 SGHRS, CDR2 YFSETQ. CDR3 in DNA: TGCGCCAGCAGCGCCCAGGGTTTAGAGCAGTACTTC. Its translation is CASSAQGLEQYF.

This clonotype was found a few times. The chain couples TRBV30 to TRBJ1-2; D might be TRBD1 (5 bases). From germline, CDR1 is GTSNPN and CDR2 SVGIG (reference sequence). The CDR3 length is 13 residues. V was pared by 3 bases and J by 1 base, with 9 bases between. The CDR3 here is CAWSRDYNYGYTF. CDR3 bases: TGTGCCTGGAGCCGGGACTATAACTATGGCTACACCTTC. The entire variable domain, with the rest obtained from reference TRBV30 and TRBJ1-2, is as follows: SQTIHQWPATLVQPVGSPLSLECTVEGTSNPNLYWYRQAAGRGLQLLFYSVGIGQISSEVPQNLSASRPQDRQFILSSKKLLLSDSGFYLCAWSRDYNYGYTFGSGTRLTVV.

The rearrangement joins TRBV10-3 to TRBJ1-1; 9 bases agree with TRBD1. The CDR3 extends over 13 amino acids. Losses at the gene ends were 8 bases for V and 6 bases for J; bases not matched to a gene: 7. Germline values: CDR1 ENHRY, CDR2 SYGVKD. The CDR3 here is CAIRDREDAEAFF. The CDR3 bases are TGTGCCATCCGGGACAGGGAGGACGCTGAAGCTTTCTTT.

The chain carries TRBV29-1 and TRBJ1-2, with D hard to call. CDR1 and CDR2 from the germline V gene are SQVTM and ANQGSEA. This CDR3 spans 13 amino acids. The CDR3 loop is CSVNKGTSYGYTF. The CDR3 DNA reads TGCAGTGTGAACAAGGGCACCAGCTATGGCTACACCTTC.

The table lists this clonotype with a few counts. CDR3 residues: CASSSGGSPSIYGYTF. Here the CDR3 DNA reads TGTGCCAGCAGTTCGGGGGGATCGCCCTCCATCTATGGCTACACCTTC. The rearrangement uses TRBV5-6 and TRBJ1-2, with a possible D match to TRBD1 (5 bases). Germline values: CDR1 SGHDT, CDR2 YYEEEE. The CDR3 is made up of 16 amino acids. Trimming left V 5 bases short and J 4 bases short, with 21 bases between.

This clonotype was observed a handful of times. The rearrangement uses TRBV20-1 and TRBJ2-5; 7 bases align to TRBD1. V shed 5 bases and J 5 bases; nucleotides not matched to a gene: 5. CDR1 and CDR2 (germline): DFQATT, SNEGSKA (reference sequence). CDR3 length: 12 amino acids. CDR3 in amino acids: CSAGRQGETQYF. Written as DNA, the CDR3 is TGCAGTGCTGGTAGACAGGGCGAGACCCAGTACTTC.

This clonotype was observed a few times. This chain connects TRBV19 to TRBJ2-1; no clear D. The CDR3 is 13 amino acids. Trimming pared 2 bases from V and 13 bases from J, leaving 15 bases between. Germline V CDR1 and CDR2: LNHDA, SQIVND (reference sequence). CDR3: CASSITGKETQFF. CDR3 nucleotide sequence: TGTGCCAGTAGTATAACGGGTAAAGAGACCCAGTTCTTC.

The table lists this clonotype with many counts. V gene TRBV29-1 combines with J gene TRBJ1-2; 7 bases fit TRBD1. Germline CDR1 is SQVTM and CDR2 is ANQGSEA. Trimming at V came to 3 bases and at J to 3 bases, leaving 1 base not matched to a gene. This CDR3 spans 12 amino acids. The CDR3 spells CSVEGTDYGYTF. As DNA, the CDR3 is TGCAGCGTTGAGGGGACAGACTATGGCTACACCTTC.

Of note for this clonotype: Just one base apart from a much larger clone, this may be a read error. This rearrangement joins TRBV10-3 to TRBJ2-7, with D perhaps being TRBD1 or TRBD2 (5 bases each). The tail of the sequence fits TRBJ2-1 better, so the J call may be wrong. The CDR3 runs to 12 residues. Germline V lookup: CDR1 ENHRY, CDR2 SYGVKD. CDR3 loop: CATRDDSYEQFF. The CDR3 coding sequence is TGTGCCACCCGGGACGACTCCTACGAGCAGTTCTTC.

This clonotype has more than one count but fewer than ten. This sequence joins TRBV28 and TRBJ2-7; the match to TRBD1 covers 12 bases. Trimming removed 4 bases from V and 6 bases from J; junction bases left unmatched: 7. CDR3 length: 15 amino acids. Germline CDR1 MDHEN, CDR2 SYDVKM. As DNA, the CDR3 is TGTGCCAGCAGTTCCTCTGGGACAGGGGGCGTCGAGCAGTACTTC. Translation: CASSSSGTGGVEQYF.

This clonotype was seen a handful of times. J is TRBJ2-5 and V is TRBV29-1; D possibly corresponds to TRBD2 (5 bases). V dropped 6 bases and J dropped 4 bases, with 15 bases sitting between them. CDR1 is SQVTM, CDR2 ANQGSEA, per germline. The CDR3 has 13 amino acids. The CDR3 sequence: CSVVRSGAETQYF. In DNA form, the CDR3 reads TGCAGCGTAGTACGGAGCGGAGCAGAGACCCAGTACTTC.

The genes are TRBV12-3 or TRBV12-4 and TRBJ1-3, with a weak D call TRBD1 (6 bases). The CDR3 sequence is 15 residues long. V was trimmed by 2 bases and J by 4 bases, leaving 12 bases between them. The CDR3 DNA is TGTGCCAGCAGTTTAAGGACAGCGGGGGGAAACACCATATATTTT. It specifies CASSLRTAGGNTIYF.

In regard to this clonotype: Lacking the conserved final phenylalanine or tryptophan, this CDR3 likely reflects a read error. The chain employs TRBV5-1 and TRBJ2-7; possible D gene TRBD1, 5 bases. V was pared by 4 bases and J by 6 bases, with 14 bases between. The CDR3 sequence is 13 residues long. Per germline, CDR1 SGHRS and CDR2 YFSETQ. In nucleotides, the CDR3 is TGCGCCAGCAGCCCGTCCTGGGGCGCCGAGCAGTACTTA. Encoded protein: CASSPSWGAEQYL.